The TCR beta chain under discussion was sequenced for a study of T cell responses to AZD1222 COVID-19 vaccine. Study results and limitations: Unmutated variant regions reportedly attract nearly half of all spike-specific TCRs. Recipients of two AZD1222 doses showed rising Spike-specific TCR breadth and depth.

Some clones are missing from TCRdb's copy, which holds only in-frame ones; the method was immunoSEQ multiplex PCR. The sample shows 90,000 to 120,000 clones, 86% of them seen only once. In regard to this clone: Its target is unknown.

The trim removed 0 bases at V and 5 bases at J, leaving 5 bases unmatched. CDR1 is SGHKS, CDR2 YYEKEE, per germline (reference sequence). This CDR3 has 14 residues. The receptor was isolated from an adult who received the MenACWY meningococcal vaccine as a control. The specimen comprised peripheral blood, sampled 28 days after the second dose of the MenACWY control vaccine. J is TRBJ2-7 and V is TRBV5-5, with 7 bases identical to TRBD2. CDR3 bases: TGTGCCAGCAGCTTGGCCGGGAGGCGTCACGAGCAGTACTTC. This encodes CASSLAGRRHEQYF.